The rows below give T cell receptor beta chains drawn from one sample of a study of blood T cells in healthy people across ages. In TCRdb, the 5' RACE reads were re-called with MiXCR into one record per CDR3 protein. The sample has approximately 830,000 distinct CDR3 sequences; approximately 65% are singletons. The material sequenced was blood. Source of these receptors: a man aged 25 to 45 in good health. Both conserved end residues are part of each CDR3. A D gene is named only where the DNA matches it firmly. Only some rows state a clone size, as once, few, many or a class for expanded clones.

j_gene,abundance,v_gene,d_gene,CDR3nt,CDR3aa
TRBJ2-2,.,TRBV4-3,TRBD2,TGCGCCAGCAGCCGGCGGGGGAGCAACACCGGGGAGCTGTTTTTT,CASSRRGSNTGELFF
TRBJ2-2,.,TRBV10-3,TRBD1,TGTGCCATCAGCGAACAGGGGACGAACACCGGGGAGCTGTTTTTT,CAISEQGTNTGELFF
TRBJ1-6,.,TRBV7-2,.,TGTGCCAGCAGCCCCATCTGGGCGAGCTCCTATAATTCACCCCTCCACTTT,CASSPIWASSYNSPLHF
TRBJ2-1,.,TRBV20-1,TRBD2,TGTAGTGCTAGAGACGATGGACTAGCGGGGGCCCAGAGCTCCTACAATGAGCAGTTCTTC,CSARDDGLAGAQSSYNEQFF
TRBJ2-5,.,TRBV7-2,.,TGTGCCAGCAGCAAAGCGATTGGTAGGGGCGCGGGGACCCAGTACTTC,CASSKAIGRGAGTQYF
TRBJ2-3,.,TRBV9,.,TGTGCCAGCAGAGCTCTAGTAGGCACAGATACGCAGTATTTT,CASRALVGTDTQYF
TRBJ2-5,once,TRBV6-2/TRBV6-3,.,TGTGCCAGCAGCCCCGTCCGGGGGTCAGAGACCCAGTACTTC,CASSPVRGSETQYF
TRBJ2-1,.,TRBV20-1,TRBD1,TGCAGTGCCCCCGCTGTAGGGGGCGCGGATGAGCAGTTCTTC,CSAPAVGGADEQFF
TRBJ1-4,.,TRBV12-3/TRBV12-4,.,TGTGCCAGCAGAGTACAGGTGGCTGCTTCACTGTTTTTT,CASRVQVAASLFF
TRBJ2-7,few,TRBV6-6,TRBD1,TGTGCCAGCAGTTCCACAGGGGGTCTAACCCACGAGCAGTACTTC,CASSSTGGLTHEQYF
TRBJ2-3,.,TRBV9,.,TGTGCCAGCAGCGCACCGAGCATGACAGATACGCAGTATTTT,CASSAPSMTDTQYF
TRBJ2-3,.,TRBV20-1,TRBD2,TGCAGTGCTAAGCAGCGGGGGGGCTCGGGCACAGATACACAGTATTTT,CSAKQRGGSGTDTQYF
TRBJ1-6,.,TRBV4-1,.,TGCGCCAGCAGCCATGGGCGCAATTCACCCCTCCACTTT,CASSHGRNSPLHF
TRBJ1-5,few,TRBV10-3,.,TGTGCCATCAGTGAGTCAGGGCCGCTCGATAGCAATCAGCCCCAGCATTTT,CAISESGPLDSNQPQHF
TRBJ2-5,.,TRBV18,.,TGTGCCAGCTCACCCAAACAGGGAAGTCAAGAGACCCAGTACTTC,CASSPKQGSQETQYF
TRBJ2-7,.,TRBV20-1,.,TGCAGTGCTAGAGATCGGGCGGGTGTTAGCTCCTACGAGCAGTACTTC,CSARDRAGVSSYEQYF
TRBJ2-5,.,TRBV27,.,TGTGCCAGCAGTTTATCAGGGTACGAGACCCAGTACTTC,CASSLSGYETQYF
TRBJ2-7,many,TRBV7-2,.,TGTGCCAGCAGCTCCCTCTACGAGCAGTACTTC,CASSSLYEQYF
TRBJ1-6,.,TRBV7-9,.,TGTGCCAGCAGCTTAGATCCGGGCAGGATTAATTCACCCCTCCACTTT,CASSLDPGRINSPLHF
TRBJ2-7,.,TRBV7-2,.,TGTGCCAGCAGCTTAGCGGTTGGGCCCGCGCTTGAGCAGTACTTC,CASSLAVGPALEQYF
TRBJ2-4,once,TRBV6-6,.,TGTGCCAGCAGTTACGGGCCCATTCAGTACTTC,CASSYGPIQYF
TRBJ1-2,.,TRBV4-2,.,TGTGCCAGCAGCCGCAAAGACCGGGAGGACTATGGCTACACCTTC,CASSRKDREDYGYTF
TRBJ2-7,.,TRBV4-2,TRBD1,TGTGCCAGCAGCCAACCTGACAGGGCCTACGAGCAGTACTTC,CASSQPDRAYEQYF
TRBJ2-7,.,TRBV20-1,TRBD1,TGCAGTGCTAGAGGGGACAGGGGCAATTACGAGCAGTACTTC,CSARGDRGNYEQYF
TRBJ2-1,.,TRBV28,TRBD1,TGTGCCAGCCCCGGTACAGGGGGAACCTACAATGAGCAGTTCTTC,CASPGTGGTYNEQFF
TRBJ2-1,few,TRBV7-2,.,TGTGCCAGCAGCTTAGGGTTCGGACAAGGCTACAATGAGCAGTTCTTC,CASSLGFGQGYNEQFF
TRBJ2-1,.,TRBV6-5,.,TGTGCCAGCAGCCGGGACTCCCAAATCTCCTACAATGAGCAGTTCTTC,CASSRDSQISYNEQFF
TRBJ1-1,few,TRBV27,.,TGTGCCAGCAGTCTCCGGGGAGGGGGTTCTGAAGCTTTCTTT,CASSLRGGGSEAFF
TRBJ2-7,.,TRBV28,TRBD2,TGTGCCAGCAGTTTATATGCTAGCGGGAGCTCCTACGAGCAGTACTTC,CASSLYASGSSYEQYF
TRBJ1-6,many,TRBV2,TRBD1,TGTGCCAGCAGTGAGACCGGGACAGGGAGTGAACCCCTCCACTTT,CASSETGTGSEPLHF
TRBJ1-5,once,TRBV7-2,.,TGTGCCAACAGCGGGGCGCTCAATCAGCCCCAGCATTTT,CANSGALNQPQHF
TRBJ1-2,many,TRBV7-2,.,TGTGCCAGCAGCTTGGGCAGGAACTATGGCTACACCTTC,CASSLGRNYGYTF
TRBJ2-7,.,TRBV20-1,.,TGCAGTACTAGCCCTCCTCGCGAGCAGTACTTC,CSTSPPREQYF
TRBJ2-5,.,TRBV4-3,TRBD2,TGCGCCAGCAGCCACGGACTAGCGGGGGGGGATGAGACCCAGTACTTC,CASSHGLAGGDETQYF
TRBJ2-7,few,TRBV5-1,.,TGCGCCAGCAGCTTGGCCGAGAGGGAGCAGTACTTC,CASSLAEREQYF
TRBJ1-2,.,TRBV24-1,.,TGTGCCACCAGTGATTTCACTAACTATGGCTACACCTTC,CATSDFTNYGYTF
TRBJ2-3,.,TRBV10-3,.,TGTGCCATCAGTGAGTTACAGGGCCTAACCACAGATACGCAGTATTTT,CAISELQGLTTDTQYF